A single sample is the source of the 20 T cell receptor beta chains below, sequenced in a study of cytomegalovirus exposure and HLA in healthy donors. Libraries were prepared by immunoSEQ multiplex PCR; TCRdb keeps only in-frame clonotypes and omits some of them. This table holds about 140,000 clones, just under 85% found once. Sequencing was done on a sample of PBMCs. These receptors were collected from a woman aged 25 to 39 in good health and CMV-seronegative.

The rearrangement links TRBV9 to TRBJ2-7; 8 bases match TRBD1. CDR1 is SGDLS, CDR2 YYNGEE, per germline. This CDR3 has 12 residues. With V trimmed by 0 bases and J by 12 bases, 5 bases remained unmatched. The DNA of the CDR3 is TGTGCCAGCAGCGTAGGGACAGGGCGTTTGTACTTC. As protein: CASSVGTGRLYF.

This sequence joins TRBV15 and TRBJ1-2; the match to TRBD1 covers 8 bases. J was trimmed by 3 bases and V by 5 bases; bases with no gene match: 8. The CDR3 sequence is 15 residues long. CDR1 and CDR2 from the germline V gene are LNHNV and YYDKDF (reference sequence). This CDR3 is CATSGQGGLDYGYTF. CDR3 sequence (DNA): TGTGCCACCAGCGGACAGGGAGGCTTGGACTATGGCTACACCTTC.

This chain joins TRBV18 and TRBJ1-1; D may be TRBD1 (6 bases). The CDR3 is 14 residues long. The germline V gene has CDR1 KGHSH and CDR2 LQKENI. Trimming took off 6 bases at V and 1 base at J, with 12 bases between the two ends. The CDR3 DNA reads TGTGCCAGCTCCACACAGGGATCGAACACTGAAGCTTTCTTT. Translation gives CASSTQGSNTEAFF.

V is TRBV11-3 and J is TRBJ2-5, with D possibly TRBD1 on 8 matching bases. With 4 bases removed from V and 4 bases from J, the gap between germline ends came to 13 bases. The germline V gene encodes CDR1 SGHNT and CDR2 YENEEA. The CDR3 has 14 residues. Here the CDR3 DNA reads TGTGCCAGCAGCTCACAGGGGGGGACAGAGACCCAGTACTTC. Amino acid sequence: CASSSQGGTETQYF.

A single count supports this clone. The V call is TRBV19, the J call TRBJ1-5; D is uncertain. Trimming took off 1 base at V and 0 bases at J, with 10 bases between the two ends. Per the germline V gene, CDR1 is LNHDA and CDR2 is SQIVND (reference sequence). This CDR3 spans 16 amino acids. CDR3 protein: CASSIAGIFSNQPQHF. Written as DNA, the CDR3 is TGTGCCAGTAGTATAGCAGGCATCTTTAGCAATCAGCCCCAGCATTTT.

The rearrangement links TRBV19 to TRBJ2-5; TRBD2 matches 10 bases. CDR1 and CDR2 from the germline V gene are LNHDA and SQIVND (reference sequence). J was trimmed by 7 bases and V by 6 bases; bases with no gene match: 8. This CDR3 has 14 amino acids. The CDR3 coding sequence is TGTGCCAGTAGCCCACTAGCGGGGTCCGTGACCCAGTACTTC. It is translated as CASSPLAGSVTQYF. Full variable domain (rest looked up from reference TRBV19 and TRBJ2-5): DGGITQSPKYLFRKEGQNVTLSCEQNLNHDAMYWYRQDPGQGLRLIYYSQIVNDFQKGDIAEGYSVSREKKESFPLTVTSAQKNPTAFYLCASSPLAGSVTQYFGPGTRLLVL.

The chain joins TRBV27 to TRBJ1-5; D is undetermined. The germline V gene encodes CDR1 MNHEY and CDR2 SMNVEV (reference sequence). CDR3 length: 13 amino acids. Trimming took off 2 bases at V and 4 bases at J, with 6 bases between the two ends. CDR3 coding DNA: TGTGCCAGCAGTTTAATCGGGAATCAGCCCCAGCATTTT. Translating gives CASSLIGNQPQHF.

The V gene is TRBV19, the J gene TRBJ1-2; the match to TRBD1 covers 8 bases. V shed 7 bases, J shed 2 bases, and the junction held 15 bases outside the gene matches. Germline V gene lookup returns CDR1 LNHDA and CDR2 SQIVND (reference sequence). CDR3 size: 17 residues. CDR3 bases: TGTGCCAGTACTAAACTGGCAGGGGGCCGGCTCAACTATGGCTACACCTTC. This codes for CASTKLAGGRLNYGYTF.

The chain combines TRBV10-2 with TRBJ2-1, with TRBD1 identical over 8 bases. The CDR3 loop spans 16 amino acids. The germline CDR1 and CDR2 sequences are WSHSY and SAAADI. J gave up 6 bases and V 0 bases, and 7 bases lay outside the gene matches. Here the CDR3 DNA reads TGCGCCAGCAGTGAGTCGATCTCCAGGGGGCTCAATGAGCAGTTCTTC. It is translated as CASSESISRGLNEQFF.

The CDR3 loop reads CASSLVVGRGTEAFF. CDR3 sequence (DNA): TGTGCCAGCAGCTTGGTTGTTGGGAGAGGGACTGAAGCTTTCTTT. This chain uses TRBV5-5 with TRBJ1-1; D not resolved. CDR1 and CDR2 (germline): SGHKS, YYEKEE (reference sequence). This CDR3 comprises 15 residues. V was clipped by 0 bases and J by 5 bases, with 14 bases between them. Full variable domain (remainder filled in from reference TRBV5-5 and TRBJ1-1): DAGVTQSPTHLIKTRGQQVTLRCSPISGHKSVSWYQQVLGQGPQFIFQYYEKEERGRGNFPDRFSARQFPNYSSELNVNALLLGDSALYLCASSLVVGRGTEAFFGQGTRLTVV.

The chain links TRBV2 to TRBJ2-7; TRBD1 aligns across 7 bases. This CDR3 spans 14 amino acids. V was clipped by 4 bases and J by 0 bases; unmatched bases: 3. The germline V gene has CDR1 SNHLY and CDR2 FYNNEI. CDR3 sequence (DNA): TGTGCCAGCAGTGTGGGACAGTACTCCTACGAGCAGTACTTC. Its protein product is CASSVGQYSYEQYF.

This chain uses TRBV6-1 with TRBJ2-7; D might be TRBD2 (5 bases). The length of the CDR3 is 15 residues. The V gene's germline CDR1 is MNHNS and CDR2 SASEGT. The V and J ends lost 2 bases and 3 bases respectively, with 14 bases between them. CDR3 loop: CASSETEGSNYEQYF. CDR3 nucleotide sequence: TGTGCCAGCAGTGAAACAGAGGGATCAAACTACGAGCAGTACTTC.

The chain combines TRBV19 with TRBJ1-1; D possibly corresponds to TRBD1 (5 bases). CDR1 and CDR2 from the germline V gene are LNHDA and SQIVND (reference sequence). The V end was cut by 5 bases, the J end by 7 bases, with 17 bases between. CDR3 length: 14 residues. The CDR3 is CASSPQGVKGEAFF. CDR3 nucleotides: TGTGCCAGTAGTCCCCAAGGGGTAAAGGGTGAAGCTTTCTTT. Full variable domain (outside the CDR3, taken from reference TRBV19 and TRBJ1-1): DGGITQSPKYLFRKEGQNVTLSCEQNLNHDAMYWYRQDPGQGLRLIYYSQIVNDFQKGDIAEGYSVSREKKESFPLTVTSAQKNPTAFYLCASSPQGVKGEAFFGQGTRLTVV.

This clone showed up just a few times. The chain has TRBV6-6 and TRBJ2-3; tentatively, D is TRBD1 (5 bases). The CDR3 loop spans 13 amino acids. The germline V gene encodes CDR1 MNHNY and CDR2 SVGAGI (reference sequence). The V end lost 7 bases, the J end lost 0 bases, and 8 bases lay between the germline ends. The CDR3 sequence is CASMGRSTDTQYF. As DNA, the CDR3 is TGTGCCAGCATGGGGCGGAGCACAGATACGCAGTATTTT.

The rearrangement links TRBV2 to TRBJ2-1; D ambiguous. Between the trimmed V and J ends, which lost 7 bases and 0 bases, there was a span of 13 bases. The length of the CDR3 is 15 residues. The germline CDR1 and CDR2 sequences are SNHLY and FYNNEI. CDR3 residues: CASNLLLSSYNEQFF. The CDR3 DNA follows: TGTGCCAGCAACCTCTTACTAAGCTCCTACAATGAGCAGTTCTTC.

V is TRBV4-3 and J is TRBJ1-6, with D tentatively TRBD1 (5 bases). V was cut by 4 bases and J by 6 bases, with 13 bases left in between. Germline V gene data show CDR1 as LGHNA and CDR2 as YSLEER. This CDR3 comprises 15 residues. DNA for the CDR3: TGCGCCAGCAGCCCGACGACAGCGACTAATTCACCCCTCCACTTT. Encoded protein: CASSPTTATNSPLHF.

The J gene is TRBJ2-7, the V gene TRBV29-1; D perhaps matches TRBD1 (7 bases). The CDR3 sequence is 12 residues long. V dropped 6 bases and J dropped 3 bases, with 12 bases sitting between them. The V gene's germline CDR1 is SQVTM and CDR2 ANQGSEA. This CDR3 reads CSVRDSRYEQYF. Here the CDR3 DNA reads TGCAGCGTGCGGGACAGTCGCTACGAGCAGTACTTC.

This clone was detected ten times or more. V is TRBV4-1 and J is TRBJ1-2, with TRBD1 as a possible D gene (6 bases). Trimming pared 2 bases from V and 8 bases from J, leaving 18 bases between. Germline V gene lookup returns CDR1 MGHRA and CDR2 YSYEKL. CDR3 length: 15 residues. The CDR3 sequence: CASSQSWRGQKGYTF. CDR3 nucleotides: TGCGCCAGCAGCCAATCGTGGCGGGGGCAGAAGGGCTACACCTTC.

J is TRBJ2-2 and V is TRBV20-1; TRBD1 might be the D (5 bases). CDR1 is DFQATT and CDR2 is SNEGSKA in the germline V gene (reference sequence). This CDR3 region has 11 residues. The V gene lost 5 bases and the J gene lost 6 bases, with 7 bases spanning the gap. The CDR3 region is CSALRAGELFF. Here the CDR3 DNA reads TGCAGTGCTCTCAGGGCCGGGGAGCTGTTTTTT.

This chain links TRBV27 with TRBJ1-3; 10 bases fit TRBD1. CDR1 is MNHEY and CDR2 is SMNVEV in the germline V gene (reference sequence). The CDR3 covers 14 residues. Trimming took 6 bases from V and 11 from J; bases not matched to a gene: 10. CDR3 amino acids: CASRGTGALSAIYF. Written as DNA, the CDR3 is TGTGCCAGCAGAGGGACAGGGGCTCTCAGCGCCATATATTTT.